The 32 T cell receptor beta chains given below trace back to one sample, sequenced in a study of PD-1 blockade in classical Hodgkin lymphoma. Noted time point: newly diagnosed, previously untreated cHL patient sample. The method was immunoSEQ multiplex PCR; TCRdb's version includes in-frame clones alone and lacks a portion of them. The profile shows 70,000 or so clones, about 94% of them singletons. Material for sequencing was peripheral blood mononuclear cells (PBMCs). All receptors derive from a human donor with classical Hodgkin lymphoma.

The chain has TRBV9 and TRBJ2-1, with 7 positions matching TRBD2. With V trimmed by 0 bases and J by 9 bases, 12 bases remained unmatched. The CDR3 is made up of 16 amino acids. Germline V gene data show CDR1 as SGDLS and CDR2 as YYNGEE. CDR3: CASSVASRGDLLEQFF. CDR3 bases: TGTGCCAGCAGCGTAGCTAGCCGGGGGGACCTCCTTGAGCAGTTCTTC.

This sequence joins TRBV18 and TRBJ1-5; D possibly corresponds to TRBD1 (6 bases). The germline gives CDR1 KGHSH, CDR2 LQKENI. The CDR3 sequence is 15 residues long. V was trimmed by 2 bases and J by 2 bases, leaving 10 bases between them. CDR3 sequence: CASSPISGGNQPQHF. In DNA, the CDR3 is TGTGCCAGCTCACCAATATCAGGGGGCAATCAGCCCCAGCATTTT.

The V gene is TRBV7-9, the J gene TRBJ2-3; 8 bases align to TRBD2. Trimming took 5 bases from V and 2 from J; bases not matched to a gene: 9. Germline values: CDR1 SEHNR, CDR2 FQNEAQ (reference sequence). The CDR3 loop spans 16 amino acids. The CDR3 nucleotides read TGTGCCAGCAGCCCTTGGACTAGCCACGCCACAGATACGCAGTATTTT. Translation: CASSPWTSHATDTQYF.

This clone turned up a few times. CDR3 in amino acids: CASSPGTPASGANVLTF. As DNA, the CDR3 is TGTGCCAGCAGCCCCGGGACTCCAGCTTCGGGGGCCAACGTCCTGACTTTC. The chain combines TRBV5-4 with TRBJ2-6, with a tentative D call TRBD2 (6 bases). The germline CDR1 and CDR2 sequences are SGHNT and YYREEE (reference sequence). The length of the CDR3 is 17 residues. V lost 4 bases and J 4 bases, leaving 18 bases between the germline ends.

V usage is TRBV7-9 and J usage is TRBJ1-4, with D hard to call. This CDR3 is 12 amino acids long. Per germline, CDR1 SEHNR and CDR2 FQNEAQ (reference sequence). Between the trimmed V and J ends, which lost 2 bases and 5 bases, there was a span of 3 bases. The CDR3 DNA reads as TGTGCCAGCAGCTTACAAAATGAAAAACTGTTTTTT. This codes for CASSLQNEKLFF.

The V call is TRBV5-1, the J call TRBJ1-2; the match to TRBD1 covers 7 bases. With V trimmed by 2 bases and J by 4 bases, 5 bases remained unmatched. The V gene's germline CDR1 is SGHRS and CDR2 YFSETQ. CDR3 length: 14 amino acids. The chain's CDR3 is CASSLRGTAYGYTF. The CDR3 nucleotides read TGCGCCAGCAGCTTAAGGGGGACAGCCTATGGCTACACCTTC.

The chain is built from TRBV7-7 and TRBJ2-7, with a tentative D call TRBD1 (5 bases). Trimming pared 3 bases from V and 1 base from J, leaving 10 bases between. CDR3 length equals 14 residues. Germline V gene data show CDR1 as SSHAT and CDR2 as FNYEAQ (reference sequence). The CDR3 reads CASSFGQGSYEQYF. The CDR3 region has the DNA TGTGCCAGCAGCTTCGGGCAGGGATCCTACGAGCAGTACTTC.

The J gene is TRBJ2-5, the V gene TRBV6-5, with 10 bases identical to TRBD2. The CDR3 is 16 residues long. Losses at the gene ends were 0 bases for V and 9 bases for J; bases not matched to a gene: 10. The germline V gene has CDR1 MNHEY and CDR2 SVGAGI. CDR3 bases: TGTGCCAGCAGTTACTCGGGCCAGCGGGGGGGCCGGGCCCAGTACTTC. This sequence encodes CASSYSGQRGGRAQYF.

Concerning this clone: One end of the junction varies from germline; a read error may be responsible. The gene calls are TRBV2 and TRBJ1-1; TRBD1 agrees at 8 bases. The CDR3 totals 13 residues. Germline values: CDR1 SNHLY, CDR2 FYNNEI. This CDR3 reads CASRAQGQVPRAF. For the CDR3, the DNA is TGTGCCAGCAGGGCCCAGGGACAGGTTCCCCGTGCGTTT.

The CDR3 DNA is TGTGCCATCAGTGAGGCAGGGGGAAGCACTGAAGCTTTCTTT. Translation gives CAISEAGGSTEAFF. This sequence joins TRBV10-3 and TRBJ1-1; 7 bases map to TRBD1. CDR1 and CDR2 (germline): ENHRY, SYGVKD. V gave up 2 bases and J gave up 4 bases; unmatched junction bases: 4. This CDR3 is built from 14 residues.

This clone has only one observation. The CDR3 DNA sequence: TGTGCCAGCAGCGGCGGGACAGAGAACATTCAGTACTTC. It is translated as CASSGGTENIQYF. The gene calls are TRBV5-5 and TRBJ2-4, with a tentative D call TRBD1 (7 bases). CDR1 is SGHKS, CDR2 YYEKEE, per germline (reference sequence). The CDR3 spans 13 residues. The V end was cut by 4 bases, the J end by 7 bases, with 12 bases between.

CDR3 amino acids: CASSLETSGRVGAKNIQYF. The DNA for the CDR3 is TGTGCCAGCAGCCTTGAGACTAGCGGGAGGGTTGGGGCCAAAAACATTCAGTACTTC. The rearrangement joins TRBV27 to TRBJ2-4; 14 bases match TRBD2. The ends lost 6 bases at V and 1 base at J; junction bases unmatched: 11. The CDR3 covers 19 residues. CDR1 is MNHEY, CDR2 SMNVEV, per germline (reference sequence).

The chain recombines TRBV19 with TRBJ1-5, with 7 positions matching TRBD1. The CDR3 is made up of 17 amino acids. The trim removed 5 bases at V and 0 bases at J, leaving 10 bases unmatched. The germline V gene encodes CDR1 LNHDA and CDR2 SQIVND (reference sequence). CDR3 nucleotide sequence: TGTGCCAGTAGTTTCCCCGCAGGGGGGGTTAGCAATCAGCCCCAGCATTTT. Translating it yields CASSFPAGGVSNQPQHF.

The chain carries TRBV11-2 and TRBJ1-4, with D possibly matching TRBD1 (6 bases). The germline V gene encodes CDR1 SGHAT and CDR2 FQNNGV. This CDR3 is built from 17 residues. Trimming took 0 bases from V and 8 from J, leaving 19 bases between them. The CDR3 bases are TGTGCCAGCAGCTTAGATTCAACGGCAGGGGCTAGGGAAAAACTGTTTTTT. It is translated as CASSLDSTAGAREKLFF. The whole variable domain, remainder taken from reference TRBV11-2 and TRBJ1-4, is EAGVAQSPRYKIIEKRQSVAFWCNPISGHATLYWYQQILGQGPKLLIQFQNNGVVDDSQLPKDRFSAERLKGVDSTLKIQPAKLEDSAVYLCASSLDSTAGAREKLFFGSGTQLSVL.

The rearrangement links TRBV6-1 to TRBJ2-5; 9 nucleotides line up with TRBD2. Losses at the gene ends were 7 bases for V and 4 bases for J; bases not matched to a gene: 4. The CDR3 spans 13 residues. Per the germline V gene, CDR1 is MNHNS and CDR2 is SASEGT. The CDR3 here is CASTRTSAETQYF. CDR3 DNA sequence: TGTGCCAGCACCAGGACTAGCGCAGAGACCCAGTACTTC.

The chain couples TRBV12-5 to TRBJ2-5; 9 nucleotides align to TRBD1. Germline-derived CDR1 and CDR2 are LGHNT and FRNRAP. The CDR3 loop spans 15 amino acids. J gave up 3 bases and V 5 bases, and 7 bases lay outside the gene matches. The CDR3, as DNA: TGTGCTAGTGGTCCGGGACAGGGCTACGAAGAGACCCAGTACTTC. Protein: CASGPGQGYEETQYF.

The chain combines TRBV6-1 with TRBJ1-2, with TRBD1 matching 10 bases. Germline values: CDR1 MNHNS, CDR2 SASEGT. The CDR3 runs to 14 residues. With V trimmed by 5 bases and J by 4 bases, 4 bases remained unmatched. For the CDR3, the DNA is TGTGCCAGCAGTTCCCGGACAGGGGGCTATGGCTACACCTTC. It encodes CASSSRTGGYGYTF.

This chain uses TRBV6-5 with TRBJ1-2, with TRBD1 matching over 11 bases. V shed 6 bases, J shed 8 bases, and the junction held 8 bases outside the gene matches. Germline V CDR1 and CDR2: MNHEY, SVGAGI. CDR3 size: 14 residues. In DNA form, the CDR3 reads TGTGCCAGCAGCCGGGACAGGGGGACTTGGGGCTACACCTTC. Amino acid sequence: CASSRDRGTWGYTF.

This chain links TRBV28 with TRBJ2-7, with D unresolved. Germline V lookup: CDR1 MDHEN, CDR2 SYDVKM. Trimming shortened V by 1 base and J by 1 base, and 8 bases separated the two germline ends. CDR3 length equals 14 residues. CDR3 amino acids: CASSLLGNSYEQYF. DNA of the CDR3: TGTGCCAGCAGTTTATTGGGGAATTCCTACGAGCAGTACTTC.

This clone was detected only once. V is TRBV12-5 and J is TRBJ2-2; a possible D gene is TRBD2 (7 bases). The CDR3 covers 14 residues. Germline V gene sequence: CDR1 LGHNT, CDR2 FRNRAP. V was cut by 4 bases and J by 4 bases, with 10 bases left in between. In DNA form, the CDR3 reads TGTGCTAGTGGTTCTCGGGGGGCCACCGGGGAGCTGTTTTTT. Protein sequence: CASGSRGATGELFF.

V usage is TRBV15 and J usage is TRBJ1-6; unclear D gene. The CDR3 extends over 12 amino acids. V was shortened by 9 bases and J by 9 bases, with 12 bases between the two germline ends. CDR1 is LNHNV and CDR2 is YYDKDF in the germline V gene (reference sequence). The CDR3 is CATSERVSPLHF. In nucleotides, the CDR3 is TGTGCCACTAGTGAAAGGGTTTCACCCCTCCACTTT. Using reference TRBV15 and TRBJ1-6 for the parts outside the CDR3, the full variable domain is DAMVIQNPRYQVTQFGKPVTLSCSQTLNHNVMYWYQQKSSQAPKLLFHYYDKDFNNEADTPDNFQSRRPNTSFCFLDIRSPGLGDTAMYLCATSERVSPLHFGNGTRLTVT.

This clone has only a few counts. J is TRBJ2-7 and V is TRBV25-1, with TRBD1 identical over 10 bases. Germline lookup yields CDR1 MGHDK and CDR2 SYGVNS. The length of the CDR3 is 16 residues. V was pared by 4 bases and J by 2 bases, with 8 bases of the junction left unmatched. In DNA, the CDR3 is TGTGCCAGCAGTGGCCTCCCGGGACAGGGGCCCTACGAGCAGTACTTC. This encodes CASSGLPGQGPYEQYF.

The chain is built from TRBV5-1 and TRBJ1-4; D is ambiguous. V shed 5 bases and J shed 8 bases, with 19 bases lying between them. The CDR3 extends over 15 amino acids. Germline CDR1 is SGHRS and CDR2 is YFSETQ. The CDR3 spells CASSWDNSLREKLFF. CDR3 bases: TGCGCCAGCAGTTGGGATAACAGCCTTCGGGAAAAACTGTTTTTT.

The rearrangement links TRBV9 to TRBJ2-5, with D perhaps matching TRBD1 or TRBD2 (5 bases each). Germline CDR1 reads SGDLS; CDR2 reads YYNGEE. CDR3 length: 14 amino acids. Trimming removed 3 bases at V and 7 bases at J, with 16 bases between. CDR3: CASSGTQGLGTQYF. CDR3 bases: TGTGCCAGCAGCGGGACTCAGGGTTTGGGGACCCAGTACTTC.

The chain combines TRBV6-6 with TRBJ2-7; D not certain. Trimming cost V 0 bases and J 3 bases, with 12 bases left between them. CDR3 size: 15 residues. Germline V gene lookup returns CDR1 MNHNY and CDR2 SVGAGI (reference sequence). The CDR3 DNA sequence: TGTGCCAGCAGTTACTCGGTGCAGCTCCGCTACGAGCAGTACTTC. This encodes CASSYSVQLRYEQYF.

The rearrangement links TRBV29-1 to TRBJ1-1; D not certain. Germline assignment: CDR1 SQVTM and CDR2 ANQGSEA. This CDR3 contains 13 residues. V shed 6 bases and J shed 1 base, with 12 bases lying between them. The DNA of the CDR3 is TGCAGCGTAAAATGGGGAGGGAACACTGAAGCTTTCTTT. It specifies CSVKWGGNTEAFF.

The chain uses TRBV10-3 and TRBJ1-1; D unclear. The germline CDR1 and CDR2 sequences are ENHRY and SYGVKD. The CDR3 is made up of 13 amino acids. V shed 3 bases and J shed 8 bases, with 13 bases lying between them. CDR3 bases: TGTGCCATCAGTGAACCTCAGTTGACGGAAGCTTTCTTT. This codes for CAISEPQLTEAFF.

The V and J genes are TRBV7-2 and TRBJ1-5; D is undetermined. The CDR3 contains 14 residues. The germline gives CDR1 SGHTA, CDR2 FQGNSA. Trimming pared 1 base from V and 4 bases from J, leaving 8 bases between. CDR3: CASSLGRKNQPQHF. Here the CDR3 DNA reads TGTGCCAGCAGCTTAGGGCGCAAAAATCAGCCCCAGCATTTT.

The chain uses TRBV6-5 and TRBJ1-1, with D perhaps matching TRBD1 (5 bases). This CDR3 has 15 residues. Germline V lookup: CDR1 MNHEY, CDR2 SVGAGI. Trimming took off 6 bases at V and 5 bases at J, with 19 bases between the two ends. CDR3 region: CASSSGGGVKTEAFF. DNA for the CDR3: TGTGCCAGCAGCTCCGGCGGGGGGGTAAAAACTGAAGCTTTCTTT.

V usage is TRBV7-8 and J usage is TRBJ2-7; 8 positions agree with TRBD2. This CDR3 spans 14 amino acids. Trimming cost V 5 bases and J 7 bases; bases outside gene matches: 10. Looked up from germline, CDR1 is SGHVS and CDR2 is FQNEAQ. CDR3 sequence: CASSMQREFWEQYF. The CDR3, as DNA: TGTGCCAGCAGCATGCAGCGGGAGTTTTGGGAGCAGTACTTC.

This clone was recorded only once. This chain uses TRBV7-9 with TRBJ1-5; weak D call: TRBD1 (5 bases). The CDR3 length is 15 residues. The ends were cut back, 1 base at V and 2 bases at J, with 9 bases in the middle. Germline loops: CDR1 SEHNR, CDR2 FQNEAQ (reference sequence). The CDR3 protein is CASSLGIGGNQPQHF. The CDR3 bases are TGTGCCAGCAGCTTAGGTATAGGGGGCAATCAGCCCCAGCATTTT. Complete variable domain (other parts from reference TRBV7-9 and TRBJ1-5): DTGVSQNPRHKITKRGQNVTFRCDPISEHNRLYWYRQTLGQGPEFLTYFQNEAQLEKSRLLSDRFSAERPKGSFSTLEIQRTEQGDSAMYLCASSLGIGGNQPQHFGDGTRLSIL.

CDR3 sequence (DNA): TGTGCCAGCAGCTACCCTGTGGGGGGGCTCTACAATGAGCAGTTCTTC. Protein product: CASSYPVGGLYNEQFF. The V gene is TRBV7-9, the J gene TRBJ2-1; D is possibly TRBD2 (7 bases). The germline V gene has CDR1 SEHNR and CDR2 FQNEAQ (reference sequence). With 4 bases removed from V and 3 bases from J, the gap between germline ends came to 16 bases. The CDR3 length is 16 residues.